The rows below give T cell receptor beta chains drawn from one sample of a study of blood T cell repertoires in COVID-19. Assay used: immunoSEQ multiplex PCR; TCRdb lists only in-frame clones, some missing. The sample lists more than 200,000 clones; 84% were seen once. The sequenced material came from peripheral blood. These receptors all stem from a woman aged 80 or over with COVID-19, enrolled during active disease. The CDR3 runs from the conserved cysteine through the conserved F or W. D genes are given only for firm matches. Size is omitted from some rows. Given values are once, few, many or a class for expanded clones.

v_gene: TRBV5-1
j_gene: TRBJ2-1
d_gene: TRBD2
abundance: NA
CDR3nt: TGCGCCAGCAGCTCCGCCGCTAGCGGTGGCTCCACAATTGAGCAGTTCTTC
CDR3aa: CASSSAASGGSTIEQFF

v_gene: TRBV2
j_gene: TRBJ1-1
d_gene: TRBD1
abundance: NA
CDR3nt: TGTGCCAGCAGGGGACAGGGGGCCGGTGAAGCTTTCTTT
CDR3aa: CASRGQGAGEAFF

v_gene: TRBV7-9
j_gene: TRBJ1-6
d_gene: TRBD1
abundance: NA
CDR3nt: TGTGCCAGCAGCCCCACAGGACAGGGGACCCGCCGTTCACCCCTCCACTTT
CDR3aa: CASSPTGQGTRRSPLHF

v_gene: TRBV19
j_gene: TRBJ2-7
d_gene: NA
abundance: NA
CDR3nt: TGTGCCAGTAGTATCCCCGGGAACTCCTACGAGCAGTACTTC
CDR3aa: CASSIPGNSYEQYF

v_gene: TRBV10-1
j_gene: TRBJ1-1
d_gene: NA
abundance: few
CDR3nt: TGCGCATCAAGCTTGTCAGGGAACACTGAAGCTTTCTTT
CDR3aa: CASSLSGNTEAFF

v_gene: TRBV7-9
j_gene: TRBJ1-3
d_gene: NA
abundance: NA
CDR3nt: TGTGCCAGCAGCGCACAGGCCTCTGGAAACACCATATATTTT
CDR3aa: CASSAQASGNTIYF

v_gene: TRBV11-1
j_gene: TRBJ2-5
d_gene: NA
abundance: NA
CDR3nt: TGTGCCAGCAGCCAAGGACTACTAGAGACCCAGTACTTC
CDR3aa: CASSQGLLETQYF

v_gene: TRBV4-1
j_gene: TRBJ2-2
d_gene: TRBD2
abundance: NA
CDR3nt: TGCGCCAGCAGCCAAGCAGTTAGCGGGGGAGCCGGGGAGCTGTTTTTT
CDR3aa: CASSQAVSGGAGELFF

v_gene: TRBV5-1
j_gene: TRBJ2-5
d_gene: TRBD1
abundance: NA
CDR3nt: TGCGCCAGCAGTAGAGTACAGGGGGCAGGAGAGACCCAGTACTTC
CDR3aa: CASSRVQGAGETQYF

v_gene: TRBV6-5
j_gene: TRBJ1-2
d_gene: NA
abundance: NA
CDR3nt: TGTGCCAGCAGGAGAGGGAAGGGCTATGGCTACACCTTC
CDR3aa: CASRRGKGYGYTF

v_gene: TRBV3-1/TRBV3-2
j_gene: TRBJ1-1
d_gene: NA
abundance: NA
CDR3nt: TGTGCCAGCAGGGGACAAGGGTACGCTGAAGCTTTCTTT
CDR3aa: CASRGQGYAEAFF

v_gene: TRBV30
j_gene: TRBJ2-7
d_gene: NA
abundance: NA
CDR3nt: TGTGCCTGGAGTCTCCAGACTCGGGAGCAGTACTTC
CDR3aa: CAWSLQTREQYF

v_gene: TRBV28
j_gene: TRBJ1-2
d_gene: NA
abundance: NA
CDR3nt: TGTGCCAGCAGTCCACCCTTTGCGGGGGGCGCTGGCTACACCTTC
CDR3aa: CASSPPFAGGAGYTF

v_gene: TRBV5-1
j_gene: TRBJ1-4
d_gene: TRBD1
abundance: NA
CDR3nt: TGCGCCAGCAGCTTGACAGGGGGGGCTAATGAAAAACTGTTTTTT
CDR3aa: CASSLTGGANEKLFF

v_gene: TRBV3-1/TRBV3-2
j_gene: TRBJ1-2
d_gene: NA
abundance: NA
CDR3nt: TGTGCCAGCAGCCTAAGCGGCCCCTATGGCTACACCTTC
CDR3aa: CASSLSGPYGYTF

v_gene: TRBV7-2
j_gene: TRBJ1-3
d_gene: NA
abundance: NA
CDR3nt: TGTGCCAGCAGCTTAGGGGGGGGATCCTCTGGAAACACCATATATTTT
CDR3aa: CASSLGGGSSGNTIYF

v_gene: TRBV11-1
j_gene: TRBJ1-2
d_gene: TRBD1
abundance: NA
CDR3nt: TGTGCCAGCTCCCGTGGGACAGGGGGTACCTATGGCTACACCTTC
CDR3aa: CASSRGTGGTYGYTF

v_gene: TRBV28
j_gene: TRBJ2-7
d_gene: NA
abundance: NA
CDR3nt: TGTGCCAGCAGAGATAAAATACAGTTCTACGAGCAGTACTTC
CDR3aa: CASRDKIQFYEQYF

v_gene: TRBV5-1
j_gene: TRBJ1-3
d_gene: NA
abundance: NA
CDR3nt: TGCGCCAGCAGCTTCTCAGACTCTGGAAACACCATATATTTT
CDR3aa: CASSFSDSGNTIYF

v_gene: TRBV6-2/TRBV6-3
j_gene: TRBJ1-5
d_gene: NA
abundance: NA
CDR3nt: TGTGCCAGCAGTTTGTCAGGGGCCCGCAATCAGCCCCAGCATTTT
CDR3aa: CASSLSGARNQPQHF

v_gene: TRBV5-1
j_gene: TRBJ2-2
d_gene: TRBD1
abundance: NA
CDR3nt: TGCGCCAGCAGCTCTGGGACAGCAACCGGGGAGCTGTTTTTT
CDR3aa: CASSSGTATGELFF

v_gene: TRBV18
j_gene: TRBJ1-5
d_gene: NA
abundance: NA
CDR3nt: TGTGCCAGCTCACCTGCCCGGACAGACCAGCCCCAGCATTTT
CDR3aa: CASSPARTDQPQHF

v_gene: TRBV7-3
j_gene: TRBJ2-2
d_gene: TRBD2
abundance: NA
CDR3nt: TGTGCCAGCAGGAGTAGCGGGGCCACCGGGGAGCTGTTTTTT
CDR3aa: CASRSSGATGELFF

v_gene: TRBV2
j_gene: TRBJ2-7
d_gene: NA
abundance: NA
CDR3nt: TGTGCCAGCAGTGATGGGGGCTCTACTTTCGAGCAGTACTTC
CDR3aa: CASSDGGSTFEQYF

v_gene: TRBV5-8
j_gene: TRBJ1-1
d_gene: NA
abundance: NA
CDR3nt: TGTGCCAGCAGGCCGAGACAATCTTCTTTTGCTGAAGCTTTCTTT
CDR3aa: CASRPRQSSFAEAFF

v_gene: TRBV7-2
j_gene: TRBJ1-6
d_gene: NA
abundance: NA
CDR3nt: TGTGCCAGCAGCTTAGAGTCCAGAACGGGGTCACCCCTCCACTTT
CDR3aa: CASSLESRTGSPLHF

v_gene: TRBV3-1/TRBV3-2
j_gene: TRBJ2-5
d_gene: TRBD2
abundance: NA
CDR3nt: TGTGCCAGCAGCTCGGGACTAGCGGGGGGCCAAGAGACCCAGTACTTC
CDR3aa: CASSSGLAGGQETQYF

v_gene: TRBV5-1
j_gene: TRBJ2-1
d_gene: TRBD2
abundance: NA
CDR3nt: TGCGCCAGCATGTCTAGCGGGGCCAATGAGCAGTTCTTC
CDR3aa: CASMSSGANEQFF

v_gene: TRBV5-5
j_gene: TRBJ1-1
d_gene: NA
abundance: NA
CDR3nt: TGTGCCAGCAGCTTGTATGTCGCAGGGGACACTGAAGCTTTCTTT
CDR3aa: CASSLYVAGDTEAFF

v_gene: TRBV28
j_gene: TRBJ1-4
d_gene: NA
abundance: few
CDR3nt: TGTGCCAGCAGTTTACAGGGAACCTCCCTTGGGGATGAAAAACTGTTTTTT
CDR3aa: CASSLQGTSLGDEKLFF

v_gene: TRBV24-1
j_gene: TRBJ1-2
d_gene: TRBD1
abundance: NA
CDR3nt: TGTGCCACCACCAACACCGGAGGGCATCAGGGACAGACTTACCGGTACTATGGCTACACCTTC
CDR3aa: CATTNTGGHQGQTYRYYGYTF

v_gene: TRBV5-1
j_gene: TRBJ2-1
d_gene: TRBD2
abundance: NA
CDR3nt: TGCGCCAGCAGCCCCGGACTAGCGGGGGGGAATGAGCAGTTCTTC
CDR3aa: CASSPGLAGGNEQFF

v_gene: TRBV5-4
j_gene: TRBJ2-1
d_gene: TRBD2
abundance: once
CDR3nt: TGTGCCAGCAGCTCCGGAGCGGGGGGGAACTACAATGAGCAGTTCTTC
CDR3aa: CASSSGAGGNYNEQFF

v_gene: TRBV6-2/TRBV6-3
j_gene: TRBJ2-1
d_gene: TRBD1
abundance: NA
CDR3nt: TGTGCCAGCAGTTACTCGAGGACAGGGGCCTACAATGAGCAGTTCTTC
CDR3aa: CASSYSRTGAYNEQFF

v_gene: TRBV28
j_gene: TRBJ1-1
d_gene: TRBD1
abundance: NA
CDR3nt: TGTGCCAGCAGTTTTCTGACAGGGGCGACTGAAGCTTTCTTT
CDR3aa: CASSFLTGATEAFF

v_gene: TRBV2
j_gene: TRBJ1-2
d_gene: TRBD1
abundance: NA
CDR3nt: TGTGCCAGCAATATAGAACAGGGGGCACACTATGGCTACACCTTC
CDR3aa: CASNIEQGAHYGYTF

v_gene: TRBV5-1
j_gene: TRBJ2-1
d_gene: TRBD1
abundance: NA
CDR3nt: TGCGCCAGCAGCTTGGCGCCGGACAGGGCCCATGAGCAGTTCTTC
CDR3aa: CASSLAPDRAHEQFF

v_gene: TRBV2
j_gene: TRBJ2-5
d_gene: NA
abundance: NA
CDR3nt: TGTGCCAGCAGTGAAGAATCAGGGAGCGGGGAGACCCAGTACTTC
CDR3aa: CASSEESGSGETQYF

v_gene: TRBV19
j_gene: TRBJ1-5
d_gene: NA
abundance: NA
CDR3nt: NA
CDR3aa: CASSLSWDTRNQPQHF

v_gene: TRBV5-4
j_gene: TRBJ2-3
d_gene: NA
abundance: NA
CDR3nt: TGTGCCAGCAGCCCCGGGGGGCGGGGCACAGATACGCAGTATTTT
CDR3aa: CASSPGGRGTDTQYF